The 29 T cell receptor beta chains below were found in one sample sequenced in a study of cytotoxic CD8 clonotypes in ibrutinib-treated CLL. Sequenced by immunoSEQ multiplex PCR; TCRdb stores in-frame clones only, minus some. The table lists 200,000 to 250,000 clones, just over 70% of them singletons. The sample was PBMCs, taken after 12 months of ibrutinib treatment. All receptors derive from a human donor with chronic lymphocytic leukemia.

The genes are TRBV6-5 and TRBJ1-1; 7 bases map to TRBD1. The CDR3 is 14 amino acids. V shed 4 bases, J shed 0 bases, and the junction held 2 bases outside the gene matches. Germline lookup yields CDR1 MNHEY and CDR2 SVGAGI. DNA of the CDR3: TGTGCCAGCAGTTCCAGGGGGTTGAACACTGAAGCTTTCTTT. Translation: CASSSRGLNTEAFF.

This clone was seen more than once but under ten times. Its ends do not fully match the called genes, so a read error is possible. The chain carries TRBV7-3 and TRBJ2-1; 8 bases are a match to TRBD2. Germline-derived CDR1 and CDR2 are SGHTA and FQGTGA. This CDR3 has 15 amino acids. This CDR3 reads CASSVTGTRGNEQFF. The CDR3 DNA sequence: TGTGCCAGCAGCGTAACCGGGACTAGAGGCAATGAGCAGTTCTTC.

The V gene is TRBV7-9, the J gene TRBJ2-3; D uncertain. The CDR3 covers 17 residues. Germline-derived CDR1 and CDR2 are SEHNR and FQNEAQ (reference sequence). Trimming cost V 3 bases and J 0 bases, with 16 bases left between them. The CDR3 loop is CASSFPYAGSSTDTQYF. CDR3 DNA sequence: TGTGCCAGCAGCTTCCCCTATGCCGGGTCCAGCACAGATACGCAGTATTTT.

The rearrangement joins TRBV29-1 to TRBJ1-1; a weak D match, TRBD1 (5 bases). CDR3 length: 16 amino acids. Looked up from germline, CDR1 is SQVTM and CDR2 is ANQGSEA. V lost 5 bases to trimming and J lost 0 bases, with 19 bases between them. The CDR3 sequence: CSVHRTGGGLNTEAFF. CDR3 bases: TGCAGCGTTCATAGGACCGGCGGGGGACTGAACACTGAAGCTTTCTTT. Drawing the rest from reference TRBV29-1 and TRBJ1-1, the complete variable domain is SAVISQKPSRDICQRGTSLTIQCQVDSQVTMMFWYRQQPGQSLTLIATANQGSEATYESGFVIDKFPISRPNLTFSTLTVSNMSPEDSSIYLCSVHRTGGGLNTEAFFGQGTRLTVV.

In nucleotides, the CDR3 is TGTGCCAGCAGCTTAGGAGGAGTAGCGGGAATGGGGGAGCAGTACTTC. It codes for CASSLGGVAGMGEQYF. The chain recombines TRBV11-3 with TRBJ2-7; 8 bases fit TRBD2. This CDR3 is 16 amino acids long. The V and J ends lost 1 base and 7 bases, in that order; junction bases with no gene match: 12. Per germline, CDR1 SGHNT and CDR2 YENEEA.

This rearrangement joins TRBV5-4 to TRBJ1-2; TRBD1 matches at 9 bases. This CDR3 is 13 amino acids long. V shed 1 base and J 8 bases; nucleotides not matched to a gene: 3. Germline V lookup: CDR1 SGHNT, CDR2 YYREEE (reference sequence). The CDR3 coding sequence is TGTGCCAGCAGCTTGTGGACAGGGGTGGGCTACACCTTC. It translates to CASSLWTGVGYTF.

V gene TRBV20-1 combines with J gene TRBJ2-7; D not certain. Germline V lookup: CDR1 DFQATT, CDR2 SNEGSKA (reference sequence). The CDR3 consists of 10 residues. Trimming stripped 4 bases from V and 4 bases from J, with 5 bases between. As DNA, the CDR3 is TGCAGTGCTACAGGTTACGAGCAGTACTTC. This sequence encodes CSATGYEQYF.

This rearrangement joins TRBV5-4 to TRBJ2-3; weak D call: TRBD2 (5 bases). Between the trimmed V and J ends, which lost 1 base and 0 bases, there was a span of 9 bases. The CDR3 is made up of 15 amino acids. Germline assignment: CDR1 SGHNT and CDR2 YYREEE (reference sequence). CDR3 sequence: CASSLQADSTDTQYF. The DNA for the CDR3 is TGTGCCAGCAGCTTGCAAGCGGATAGCACAGATACGCAGTATTTT.

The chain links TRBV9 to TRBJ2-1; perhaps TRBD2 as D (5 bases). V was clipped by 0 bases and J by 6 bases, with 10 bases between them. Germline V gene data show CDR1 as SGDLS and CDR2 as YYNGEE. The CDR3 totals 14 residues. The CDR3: CASSVEVRGNEQFF. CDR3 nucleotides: TGTGCCAGCAGCGTAGAAGTCCGGGGCAATGAGCAGTTCTTC.

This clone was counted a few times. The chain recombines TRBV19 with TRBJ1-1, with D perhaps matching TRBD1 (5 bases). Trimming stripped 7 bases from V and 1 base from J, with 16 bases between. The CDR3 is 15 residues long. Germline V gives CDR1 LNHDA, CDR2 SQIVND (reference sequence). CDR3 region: CASNPPATANTEAFF. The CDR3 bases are TGTGCCAGTAACCCTCCAGCGACAGCGAACACTGAAGCTTTCTTT.

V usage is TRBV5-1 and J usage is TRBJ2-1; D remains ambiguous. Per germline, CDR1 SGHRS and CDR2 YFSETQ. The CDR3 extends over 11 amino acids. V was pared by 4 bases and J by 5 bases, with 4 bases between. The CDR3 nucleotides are TGCGCCAGCAGCCTCCACAATGAGCAGTTCTTC. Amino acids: CASSLHNEQFF. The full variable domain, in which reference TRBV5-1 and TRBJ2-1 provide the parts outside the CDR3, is KAGVTQTPRYLIKTRGQQVTLSCSPISGHRSVSWYQQTPGQGLQFLFEYFSETQRNKGNFPGRFSGRQFSNSRSEMNVSTLELGDSALYLCASSLHNEQFFGPGTRLTVL.

The CDR3 spells CASSVSGGPDEQFF. For the CDR3, the DNA is TGTGCCAGCAGCGTTAGCGGGGGGCCGGATGAGCAGTTCTTC. The gene calls are TRBV9 and TRBJ2-1; 10 nucleotides align to TRBD2. CDR1 and CDR2 from the germline V gene are SGDLS and YYNGEE. V lost 2 bases, J lost 8 bases, and 4 bases stayed unmatched. This CDR3 is built from 14 residues. Based on the CDR3 plus reference TRBV9 and TRBJ2-1, the full variable domain is DSGVTQTPKHLITATGQRVTLRCSPRSGDLSVYWYQQSLDQGLQFLIQYYNGEERAKGNILERFSAQQFPDLHSELNLSSLELGDSALYFCASSVSGGPDEQFFGPGTRLTVL.

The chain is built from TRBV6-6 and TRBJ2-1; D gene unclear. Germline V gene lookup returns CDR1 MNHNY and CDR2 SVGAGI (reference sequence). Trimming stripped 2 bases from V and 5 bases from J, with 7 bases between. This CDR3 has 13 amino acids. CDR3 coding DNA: TGTGCCAGCAGTTACGTGGTCGACAATGAGCAGTTCTTC. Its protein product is CASSYVVDNEQFF.

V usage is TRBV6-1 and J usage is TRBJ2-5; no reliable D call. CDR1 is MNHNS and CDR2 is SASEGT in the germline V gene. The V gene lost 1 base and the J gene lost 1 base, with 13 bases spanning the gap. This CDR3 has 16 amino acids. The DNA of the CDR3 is TGTGCCAGCAGTGAAGGCGTCGTGACGTCCCAAGAGACCCAGTACTTC. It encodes CASSEGVVTSQETQYF.

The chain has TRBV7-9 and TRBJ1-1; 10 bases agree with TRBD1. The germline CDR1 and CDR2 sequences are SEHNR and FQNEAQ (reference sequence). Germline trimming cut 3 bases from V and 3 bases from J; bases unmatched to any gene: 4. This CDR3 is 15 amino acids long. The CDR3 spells CASSFGTGEDTEAFF. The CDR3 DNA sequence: TGTGCCAGCAGCTTCGGGACAGGGGAGGACACTGAAGCTTTCTTT.

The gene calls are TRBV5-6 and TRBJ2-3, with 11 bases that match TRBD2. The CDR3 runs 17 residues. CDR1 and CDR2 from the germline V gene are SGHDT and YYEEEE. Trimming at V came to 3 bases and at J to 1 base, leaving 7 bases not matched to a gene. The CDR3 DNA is TGTGCCAGCAGCTATTTAGCGGGAGGGCCACGCACAGATACGCAGTATTTT. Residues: CASSYLAGGPRTDTQYF.

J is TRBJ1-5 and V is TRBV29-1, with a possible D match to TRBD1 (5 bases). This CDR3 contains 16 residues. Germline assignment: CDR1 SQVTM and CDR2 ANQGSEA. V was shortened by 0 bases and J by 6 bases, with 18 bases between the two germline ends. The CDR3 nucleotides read TGCAGCGTTGAAGATCAAGAACAAGGGGAGGGTCAGCCCCAGCATTTT. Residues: CSVEDQEQGEGQPQHF.

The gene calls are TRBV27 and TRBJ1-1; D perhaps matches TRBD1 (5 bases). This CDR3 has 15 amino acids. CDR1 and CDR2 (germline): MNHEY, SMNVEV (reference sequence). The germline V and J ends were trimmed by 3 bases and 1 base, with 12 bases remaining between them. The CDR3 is CASSFQGYSNTEAFF. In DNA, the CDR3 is TGTGCCAGCAGTTTTCAGGGCTATTCGAACACTGAAGCTTTCTTT.

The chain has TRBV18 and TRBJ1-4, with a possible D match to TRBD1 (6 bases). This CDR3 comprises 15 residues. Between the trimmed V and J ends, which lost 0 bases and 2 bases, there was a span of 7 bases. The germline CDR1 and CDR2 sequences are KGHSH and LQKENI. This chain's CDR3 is CASSPPGHTNEKLFF. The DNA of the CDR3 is TGTGCCAGCTCACCACCGGGACACACTAATGAAAAACTGTTTTTT.

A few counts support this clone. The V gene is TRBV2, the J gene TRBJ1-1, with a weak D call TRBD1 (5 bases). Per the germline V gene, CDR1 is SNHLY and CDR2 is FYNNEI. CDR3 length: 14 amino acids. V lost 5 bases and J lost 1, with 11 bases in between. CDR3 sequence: CASSSGLWNTEAFF. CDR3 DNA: TGTGCCAGCAGTTCGGGACTATGGAACACTGAAGCTTTCTTT.

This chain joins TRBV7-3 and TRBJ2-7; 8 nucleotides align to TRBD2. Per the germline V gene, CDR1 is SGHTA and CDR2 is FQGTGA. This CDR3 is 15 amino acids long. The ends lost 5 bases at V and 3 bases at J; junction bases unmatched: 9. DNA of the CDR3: TGTGCCAGCAGCCTATCGGGACTAGTCGGCTACGAGCAGTACTTC. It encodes CASSLSGLVGYEQYF. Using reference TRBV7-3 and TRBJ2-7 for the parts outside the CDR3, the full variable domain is GAGVSQTPSNKVTEKGKYVELRCDPISGHTALYWYRQSLGQGPEFLIYFQGTGAADDSGLPNDRFFAVRPEGSVSTLKIQRTERGDSAVYLCASSLSGLVGYEQYFGPGTRLTVT.

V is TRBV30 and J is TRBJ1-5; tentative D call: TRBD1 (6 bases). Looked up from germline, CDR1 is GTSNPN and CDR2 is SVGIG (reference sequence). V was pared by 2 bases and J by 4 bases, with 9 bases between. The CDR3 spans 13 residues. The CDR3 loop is CAWSWTENQPQHF. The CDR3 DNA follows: TGTGCCTGGAGTTGGACAGAGAATCAGCCCCAGCATTTT.

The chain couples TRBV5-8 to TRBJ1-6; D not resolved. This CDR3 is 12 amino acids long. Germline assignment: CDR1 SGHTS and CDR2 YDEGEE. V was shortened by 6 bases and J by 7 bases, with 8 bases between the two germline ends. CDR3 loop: CASTVVNSPLHF. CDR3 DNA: TGTGCCAGCACCGTCGTAAATTCACCCCTCCACTTT.

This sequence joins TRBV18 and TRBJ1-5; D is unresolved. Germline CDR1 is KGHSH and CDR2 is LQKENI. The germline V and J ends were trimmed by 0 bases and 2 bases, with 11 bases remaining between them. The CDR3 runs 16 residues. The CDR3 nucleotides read TGTGCCAGCTCACCACCGACACATGGGGGCAATCAGCCCCAGCATTTT. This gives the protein CASSPPTHGGNQPQHF.

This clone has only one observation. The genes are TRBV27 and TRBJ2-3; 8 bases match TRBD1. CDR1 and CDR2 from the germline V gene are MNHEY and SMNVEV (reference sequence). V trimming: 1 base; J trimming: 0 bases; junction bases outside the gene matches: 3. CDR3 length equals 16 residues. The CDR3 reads CASSLWDRTSTDTQYF. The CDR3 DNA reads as TGTGCCAGCAGTTTATGGGACAGGACTAGCACAGATACGCAGTATTTT.

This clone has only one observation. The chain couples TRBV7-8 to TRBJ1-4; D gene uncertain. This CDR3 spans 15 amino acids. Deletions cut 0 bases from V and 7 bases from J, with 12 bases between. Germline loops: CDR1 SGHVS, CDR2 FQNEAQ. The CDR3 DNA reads TGTGCCAGCAGCTTAGCGCAGGTTGCGAGTGAAAAACTGTTTTTT. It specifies CASSLAQVASEKLFF.

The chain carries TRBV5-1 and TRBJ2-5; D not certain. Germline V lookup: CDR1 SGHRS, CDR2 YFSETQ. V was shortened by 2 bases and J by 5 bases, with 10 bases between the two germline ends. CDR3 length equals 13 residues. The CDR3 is CASSLWGGETQYF. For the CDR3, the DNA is TGCGCCAGCAGCTTATGGGGTGGGGAGACCCAGTACTTC.

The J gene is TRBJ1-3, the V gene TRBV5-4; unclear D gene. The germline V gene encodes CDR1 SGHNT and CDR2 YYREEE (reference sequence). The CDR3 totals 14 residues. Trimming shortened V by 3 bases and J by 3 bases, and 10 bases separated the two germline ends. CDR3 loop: CASSSWAGGNTIYF. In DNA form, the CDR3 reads TGTGCCAGCAGCTCGTGGGCCGGTGGAAACACCATATATTTT.

The DNA of the CDR3 is TGTGCCAGCAGTTACTCGACGGACAGGGCCGAGCAGTACTTC. Residues: CASSYSTDRAEQYF. V gene TRBV6-6 combines with J gene TRBJ2-7; 8 nucleotides match TRBD1. With V trimmed by 0 bases and J by 6 bases, 4 bases remained unmatched. CDR1 is MNHNY and CDR2 is SVGAGI in the germline V gene (reference sequence). CDR3 length: 14 residues.